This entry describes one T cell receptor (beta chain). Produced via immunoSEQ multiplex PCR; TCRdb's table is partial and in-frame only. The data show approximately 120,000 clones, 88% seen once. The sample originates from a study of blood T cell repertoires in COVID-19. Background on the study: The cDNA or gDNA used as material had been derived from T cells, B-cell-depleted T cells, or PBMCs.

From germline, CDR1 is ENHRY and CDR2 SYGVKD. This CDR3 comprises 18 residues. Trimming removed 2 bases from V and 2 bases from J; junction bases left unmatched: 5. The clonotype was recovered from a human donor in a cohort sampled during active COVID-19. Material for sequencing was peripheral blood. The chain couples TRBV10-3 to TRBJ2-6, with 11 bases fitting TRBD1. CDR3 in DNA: TGTGCCATCAGTGAGCCACCGGGACAGGGGGCTGGGGCCAACGTCCTGACTTTC. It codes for CAISEPPGQGAGANVLTF.